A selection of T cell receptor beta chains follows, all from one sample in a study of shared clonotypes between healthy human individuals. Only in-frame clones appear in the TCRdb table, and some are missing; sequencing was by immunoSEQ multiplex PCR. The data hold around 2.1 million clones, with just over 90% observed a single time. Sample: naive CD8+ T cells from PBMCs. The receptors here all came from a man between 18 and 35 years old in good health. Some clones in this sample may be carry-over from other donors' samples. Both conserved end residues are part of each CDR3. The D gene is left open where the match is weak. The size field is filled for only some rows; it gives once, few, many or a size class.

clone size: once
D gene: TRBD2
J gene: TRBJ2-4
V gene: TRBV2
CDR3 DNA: TGTGCCAGCAGTGCCCCCGGGACTATACTAGCCAAAAACATTCAGTACTTC
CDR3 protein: CASSAPGTILAKNIQYF

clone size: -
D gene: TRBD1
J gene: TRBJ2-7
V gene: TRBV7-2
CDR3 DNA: TGTGCCAGCAGCCAAAGACAGGGTGGCTACGAGCAGTACTTC
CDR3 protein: CASSQRQGGYEQYF

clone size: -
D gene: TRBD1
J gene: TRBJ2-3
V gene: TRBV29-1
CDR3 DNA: TGCAGCGTTGAAGATTGGACAGGGGACCTGAGCACAGATACGCAGTATTTT
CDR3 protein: CSVEDWTGDLSTDTQYF

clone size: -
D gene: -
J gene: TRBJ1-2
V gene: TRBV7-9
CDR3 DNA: TGTGCCAGCAGCTTCAGGGAACTGCTCTATGGCTACACCTTC
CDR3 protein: CASSFRELLYGYTF

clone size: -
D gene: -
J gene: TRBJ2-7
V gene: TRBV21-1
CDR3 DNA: TGTGCCAGCAGCAAAGAGGGGGAAGGGACTAGCGGGAGTCGCTACGAGCAGTACTTC
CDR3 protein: CASSKEGEGTSGSRYEQYF

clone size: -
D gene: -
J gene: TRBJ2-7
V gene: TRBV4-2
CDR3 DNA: TGTGCCAGCAGCCAGGCTAGGTGGGGAGGCGAGCAGTACTTC
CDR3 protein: CASSQARWGGEQYF

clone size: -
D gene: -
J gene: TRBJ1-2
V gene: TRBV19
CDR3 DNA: TGTGCCAGTAGCCTACGCGGCGGCTTCTATGGCTACACCTTC
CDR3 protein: CASSLRGGFYGYTF

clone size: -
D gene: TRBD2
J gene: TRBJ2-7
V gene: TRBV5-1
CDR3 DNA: TGCGCCAGCAGCTTGGGGGCTAGCGGGTCTGCCCACTACGAGCAGTACTTC
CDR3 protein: CASSLGASGSAHYEQYF

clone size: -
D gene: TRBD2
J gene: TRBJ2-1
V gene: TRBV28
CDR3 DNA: TGTGCCAGCAGTTCCCCCGGACTAGCTTTTGGCCATGAGCAGTTCTTC
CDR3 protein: CASSSPGLAFGHEQFF

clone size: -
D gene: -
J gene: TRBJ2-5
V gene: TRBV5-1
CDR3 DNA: TGCGCCAGCAGCTTCCGGGACGCAAACGGAGAGACCCAGTACTTC
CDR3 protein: CASSFRDANGETQYF

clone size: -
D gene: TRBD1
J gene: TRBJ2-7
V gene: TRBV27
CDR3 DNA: TGTGCCAGCAGTCAAGGGGGCGCCATCGAGCAGTACTTC
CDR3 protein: CASSQGGAIEQYF

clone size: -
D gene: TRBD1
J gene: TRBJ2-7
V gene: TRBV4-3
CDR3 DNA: TGCGCCAGCAGCCACGGGACAGGCCACGGGAACGAGCAGTACTTC
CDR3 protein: CASSHGTGHGNEQYF

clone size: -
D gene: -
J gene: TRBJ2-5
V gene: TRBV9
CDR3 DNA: TGTGCCAGCAGCGTAGAAGAGGCAGGAGGGACAGAGACCCAGTACTTC
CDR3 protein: CASSVEEAGGTETQYF

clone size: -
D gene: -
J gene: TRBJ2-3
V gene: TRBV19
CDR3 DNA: TGTGCCAGTAGTACCACAGGGGACGGGGGTTTAGATACGCAGTATTTT
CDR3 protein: CASSTTGDGGLDTQYF

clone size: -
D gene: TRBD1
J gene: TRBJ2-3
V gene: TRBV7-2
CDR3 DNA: TGTGCCAGCAGCCCGGGACAGCCTATCTCTAGCACAGATACGCAGTATTTT
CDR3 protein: CASSPGQPISSTDTQYF

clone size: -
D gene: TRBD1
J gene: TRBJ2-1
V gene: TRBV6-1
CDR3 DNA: TGTGCCAGCAGTGCGGGACAGTACTCCTACAATGAGCAGTTCTTC
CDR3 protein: CASSAGQYSYNEQFF

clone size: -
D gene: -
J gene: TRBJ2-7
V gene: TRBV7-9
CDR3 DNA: TGTGCCAGCAGCCCGGAAGGGGGGGCATCCTCCTACGAGCAGTACTTC
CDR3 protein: CASSPEGGASSYEQYF

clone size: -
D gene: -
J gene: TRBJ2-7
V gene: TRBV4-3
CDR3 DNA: TGCGCCAGCAGCCAAGATGACGGAGAAGGGTCCTACGAGCAGTACTTC
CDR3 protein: CASSQDDGEGSYEQYF

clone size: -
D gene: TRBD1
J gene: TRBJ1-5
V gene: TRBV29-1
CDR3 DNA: TGCAGCGCCCAGACAGGGAATAGCAATCAGCCCCAGCATTTT
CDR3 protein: CSAQTGNSNQPQHF

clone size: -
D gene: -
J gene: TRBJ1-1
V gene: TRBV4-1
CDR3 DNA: TGCGCCAGCAGCCAAGATATAGAGAACACTGAAGCTTTCTTT
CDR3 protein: CASSQDIENTEAFF

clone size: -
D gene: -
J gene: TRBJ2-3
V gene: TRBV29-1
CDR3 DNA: TGCAGCGTCCAAGTGGTACCTAGGGTCACAGATACGCAGTATTTT
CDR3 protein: CSVQVVPRVTDTQYF

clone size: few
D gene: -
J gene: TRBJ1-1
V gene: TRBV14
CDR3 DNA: TGTGCCAGCAGCCAAGATCAAGGGACGAGCACTGAAGCTTTCTTT
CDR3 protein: CASSQDQGTSTEAFF

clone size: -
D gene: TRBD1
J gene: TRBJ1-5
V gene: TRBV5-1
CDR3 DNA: TGCGCCAGCAGCTTGGGGACAGGGGAGGGCCAGCCCCAGCATTTT
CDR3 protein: CASSLGTGEGQPQHF

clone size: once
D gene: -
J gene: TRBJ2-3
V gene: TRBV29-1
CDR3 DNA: TGCAGCGTTGAAACGGTGGGAGTTAGGGGGACGGCGGATACGCAGTATTTT
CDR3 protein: CSVETVGVRGTADTQYF

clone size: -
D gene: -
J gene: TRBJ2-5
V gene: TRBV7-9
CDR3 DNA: TGTGCCAGCAGCTCCACCTCAGCCAGCCAGAGCCGAGAGACCCAGTACTTC
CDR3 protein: CASSSTSASQSRETQYF

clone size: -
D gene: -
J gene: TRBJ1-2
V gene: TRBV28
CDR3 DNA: TGTGCCAGCAGTTTTCAGGGGAGTCTAGGCTACACCTTC
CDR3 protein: CASSFQGSLGYTF

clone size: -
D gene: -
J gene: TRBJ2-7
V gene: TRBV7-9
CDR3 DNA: TGTGCCAGCAGCCGAGGGAGTGAGGGTGGATCCTACGAGCAGTACTTC
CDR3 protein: CASSRGSEGGSYEQYF

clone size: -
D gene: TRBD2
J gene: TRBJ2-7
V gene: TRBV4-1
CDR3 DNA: TGCGCCAGCAGCCTAAAGGCGATGCGGGAGCGCCCCTACGAGCAGTACTTC
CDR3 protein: CASSLKAMRERPYEQYF

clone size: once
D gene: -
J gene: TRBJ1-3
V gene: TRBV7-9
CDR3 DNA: TGTGCCAGCAGCCCGGGCCCCGCCAAGGGAAACACCATATATTTT
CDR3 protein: CASSPGPAKGNTIYF

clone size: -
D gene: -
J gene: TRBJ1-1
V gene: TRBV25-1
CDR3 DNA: TGTGCCAGCAGTGATATGCAGGGGAACACTGAAGCTTTCTTT
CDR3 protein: CASSDMQGNTEAFF

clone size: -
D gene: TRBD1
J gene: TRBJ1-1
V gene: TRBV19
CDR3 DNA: TGTGCCAGTAGTGAACGACAGGGTTGGACTGAAGCTTTCTTT
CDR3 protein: CASSERQGWTEAFF

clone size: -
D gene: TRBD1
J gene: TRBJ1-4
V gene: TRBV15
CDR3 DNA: TGTGCCACCAGCACTAGCCCCACAGGGGGCCCTAATGAAAAACTGTTTTTT
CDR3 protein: CATSTSPTGGPNEKLFF

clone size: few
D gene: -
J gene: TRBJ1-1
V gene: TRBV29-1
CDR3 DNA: TGCAGCGTAGAGCTCGTGAACACTGAAGCTTTCTTT
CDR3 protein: CSVELVNTEAFF

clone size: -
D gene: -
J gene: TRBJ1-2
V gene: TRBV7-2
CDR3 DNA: TGTGCCAGCAGCGGCCTGCATCGGGGAAACTATGGCTACACCTTC
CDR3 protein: CASSGLHRGNYGYTF

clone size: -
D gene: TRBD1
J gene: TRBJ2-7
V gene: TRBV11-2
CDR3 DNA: TGTGCCAGCAGCTTAGCAGACAGGGTCAACGACGAGCAGTACTTC
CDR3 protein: CASSLADRVNDEQYF

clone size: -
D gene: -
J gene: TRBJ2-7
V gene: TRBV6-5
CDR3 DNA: TGTGCCAGCAGGCGAGTACCAGAGTCCTACGAGCAGTACTTC
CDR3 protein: CASRRVPESYEQYF

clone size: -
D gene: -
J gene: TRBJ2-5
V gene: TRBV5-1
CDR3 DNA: TGCGCCAGCACCTCCCCCGTCGGGGGACAAGAGACCCAGTACTTC
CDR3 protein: CASTSPVGGQETQYF

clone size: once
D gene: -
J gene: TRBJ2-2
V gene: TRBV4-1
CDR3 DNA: TGCGCCAGCAGCCAAGGGACGGCGACCGGGGAGCTGTTTTTT
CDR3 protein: CASSQGTATGELFF

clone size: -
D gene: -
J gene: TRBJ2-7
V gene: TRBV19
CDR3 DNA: TGTGCCAGTAGTATAGACTTCTACACAGGCAGCTCCTACGAGCAGTACTTC
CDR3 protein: CASSIDFYTGSSYEQYF

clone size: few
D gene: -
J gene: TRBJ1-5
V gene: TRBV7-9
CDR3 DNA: TGTGCCAGCAGCGGTACAAGTAGCAATCAGCCCCAGCATTTT
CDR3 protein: CASSGTSSNQPQHF

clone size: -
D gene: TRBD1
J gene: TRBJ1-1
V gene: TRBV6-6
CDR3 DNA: TGTGCCAGCAGTTACTGGGCTGGGACAGATAACACTGAAGCTTTCTTT
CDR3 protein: CASSYWAGTDNTEAFF

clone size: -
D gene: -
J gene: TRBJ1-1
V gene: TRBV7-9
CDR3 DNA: TGTGCCAGCAGGAAGGTTACGACAGGACTTGAAGCTTTCTTT
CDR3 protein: CASRKVTTGLEAFF

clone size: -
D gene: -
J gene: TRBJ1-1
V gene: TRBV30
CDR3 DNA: TGTGCCTGGAGCCTGGGAACTGAAGCTTTCTTT
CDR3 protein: CAWSLGTEAFF

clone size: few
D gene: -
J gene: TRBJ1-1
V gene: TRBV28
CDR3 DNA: TGTGCCAGCAGTCTTGGGAACACTGAAGCTTTCTTT
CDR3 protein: CASSLGNTEAFF

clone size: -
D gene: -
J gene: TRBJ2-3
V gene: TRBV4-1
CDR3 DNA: TGCGCCAGCAGCCAAGGATTTGGGGTGGGGTTTGCAGATACGCAGTATTTT
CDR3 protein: CASSQGFGVGFADTQYF

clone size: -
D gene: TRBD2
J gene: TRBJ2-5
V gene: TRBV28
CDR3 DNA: TGTGCCAGCAGTTCCTCAAAAGCGGGAGAGGAGGAGACCCAGTACTTC
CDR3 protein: CASSSSKAGEEETQYF

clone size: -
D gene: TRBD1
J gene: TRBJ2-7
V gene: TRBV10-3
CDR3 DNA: TGTGCCATCAGTGGAGCAGGGGGCCAGAACGAGCAGTACTTC
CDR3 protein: CAISGAGGQNEQYF